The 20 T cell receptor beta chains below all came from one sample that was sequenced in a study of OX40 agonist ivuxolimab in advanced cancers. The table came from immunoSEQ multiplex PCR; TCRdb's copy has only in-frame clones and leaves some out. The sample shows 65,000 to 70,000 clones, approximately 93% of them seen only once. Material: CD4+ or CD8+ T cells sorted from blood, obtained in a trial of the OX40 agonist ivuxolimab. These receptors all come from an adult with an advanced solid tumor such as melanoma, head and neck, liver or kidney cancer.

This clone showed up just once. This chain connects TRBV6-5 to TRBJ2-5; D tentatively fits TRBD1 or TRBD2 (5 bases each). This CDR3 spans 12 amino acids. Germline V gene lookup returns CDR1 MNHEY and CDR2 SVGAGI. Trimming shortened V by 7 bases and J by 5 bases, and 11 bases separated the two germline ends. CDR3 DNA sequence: TGTGCCAGCAAGACGGGGCGGGAGACCCAGTACTTC. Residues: CASKTGRETQYF.

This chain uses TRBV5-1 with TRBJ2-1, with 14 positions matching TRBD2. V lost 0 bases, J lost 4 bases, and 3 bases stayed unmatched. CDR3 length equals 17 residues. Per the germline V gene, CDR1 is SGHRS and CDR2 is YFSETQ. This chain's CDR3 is CASSLETSGRGYNEQFF. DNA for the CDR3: TGCGCCAGCAGCTTGGAGACTAGCGGGAGGGGATACAATGAGCAGTTCTTC.

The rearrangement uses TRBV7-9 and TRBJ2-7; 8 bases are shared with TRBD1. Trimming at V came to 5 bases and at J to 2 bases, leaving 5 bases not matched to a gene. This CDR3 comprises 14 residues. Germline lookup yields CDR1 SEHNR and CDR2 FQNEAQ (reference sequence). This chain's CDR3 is CASSPDRVPYEQYF. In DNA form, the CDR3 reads TGTGCCAGCAGCCCGGACAGGGTTCCCTACGAGCAGTACTTC.

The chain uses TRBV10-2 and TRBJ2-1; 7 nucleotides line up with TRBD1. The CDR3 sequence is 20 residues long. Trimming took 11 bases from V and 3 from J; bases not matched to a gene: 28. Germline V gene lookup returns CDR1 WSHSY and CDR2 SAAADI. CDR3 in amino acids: CAASTGAARRGTPNYNEQFF. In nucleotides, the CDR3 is TGCGCCGCCAGCACAGGGGCGGCACGAAGGGGAACACCGAACTACAATGAGCAGTTCTTC.

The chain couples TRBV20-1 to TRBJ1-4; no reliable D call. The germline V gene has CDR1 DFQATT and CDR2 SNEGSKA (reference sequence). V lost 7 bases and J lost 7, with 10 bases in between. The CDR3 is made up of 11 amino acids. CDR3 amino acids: CSGDSGEKLFF. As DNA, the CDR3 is TGCAGTGGGGATTCCGGTGAAAAACTGTTTTTT.

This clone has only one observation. The CDR3 DNA is TGTGCCAGCAGCCCATTCATGCTGGGGGGAGTCACCGGGGAGCTGTTTTTT. Its protein product is CASSPFMLGGVTGELFF. This rearrangement joins TRBV7-9 to TRBJ2-2; D is perhaps TRBD2 (6 bases). Trimming shortened V by 5 bases and J by 4 bases, and 20 bases separated the two germline ends. Germline lookup yields CDR1 SEHNR and CDR2 FQNEAQ (reference sequence). The CDR3 is 17 residues long. The variable domain in full, completed from reference TRBV7-9 and TRBJ2-2, reads DTGVSQNPRHKITKRGQNVTFRCDPISEHNRLYWYRQTLGQGPEFLTYFQNEAQLEKSRLLSDRFSAERPKGSFSTLEIQRTEQGDSAMYLCASSPFMLGGVTGELFFGEGSRLTVL.

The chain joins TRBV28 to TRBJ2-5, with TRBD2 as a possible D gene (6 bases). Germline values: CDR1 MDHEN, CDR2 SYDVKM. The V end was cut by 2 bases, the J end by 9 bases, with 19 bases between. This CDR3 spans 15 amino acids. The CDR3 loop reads CASSLPGEVSFPQYF. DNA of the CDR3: TGTGCCAGCAGTTTACCCGGGGAGGTGTCGTTCCCCCAGTACTTC.

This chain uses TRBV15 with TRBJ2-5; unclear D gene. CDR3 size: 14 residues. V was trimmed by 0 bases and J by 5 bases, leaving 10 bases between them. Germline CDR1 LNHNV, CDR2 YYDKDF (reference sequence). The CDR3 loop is CATSRDGSSETQYF. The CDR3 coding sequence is TGTGCCACCAGCAGAGATGGGTCTTCGGAGACCCAGTACTTC.

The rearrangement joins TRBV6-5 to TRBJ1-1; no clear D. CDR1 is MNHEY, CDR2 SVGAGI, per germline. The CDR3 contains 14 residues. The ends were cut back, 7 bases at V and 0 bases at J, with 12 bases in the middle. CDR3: CASNSPALNTEAFF. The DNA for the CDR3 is TGTGCCAGCAACTCCCCGGCGTTGAACACTGAAGCTTTCTTT.

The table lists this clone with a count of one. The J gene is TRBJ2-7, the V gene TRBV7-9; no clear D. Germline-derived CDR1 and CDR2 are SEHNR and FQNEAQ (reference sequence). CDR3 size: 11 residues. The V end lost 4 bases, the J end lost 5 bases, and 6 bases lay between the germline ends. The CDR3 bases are TGTGCCAGCAGCTACAACAACGAGCAGTACTTC. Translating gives CASSYNNEQYF.

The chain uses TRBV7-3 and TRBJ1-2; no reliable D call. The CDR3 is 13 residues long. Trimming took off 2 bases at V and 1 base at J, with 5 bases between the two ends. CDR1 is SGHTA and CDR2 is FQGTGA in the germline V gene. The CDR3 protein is CASSLARNYGYTF. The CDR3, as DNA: TGTGCCAGCAGCTTAGCACGTAACTATGGCTACACCTTC.

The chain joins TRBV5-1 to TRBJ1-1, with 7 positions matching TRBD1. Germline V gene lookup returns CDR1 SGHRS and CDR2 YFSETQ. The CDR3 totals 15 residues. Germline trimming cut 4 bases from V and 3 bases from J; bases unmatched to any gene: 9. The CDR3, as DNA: TGCGCCAGCAGCACTCCTAGACAGGGACACACTGAAGCTTTCTTT. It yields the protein CASSTPRQGHTEAFF.

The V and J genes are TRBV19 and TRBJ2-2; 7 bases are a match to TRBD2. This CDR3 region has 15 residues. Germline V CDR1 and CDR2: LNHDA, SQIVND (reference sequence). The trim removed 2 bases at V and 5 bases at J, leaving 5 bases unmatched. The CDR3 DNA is TGTGCCAGTAGTATATCGCGGGAGTGGACCGGGGAGCTGTTTTTT. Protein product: CASSISREWTGELFF.

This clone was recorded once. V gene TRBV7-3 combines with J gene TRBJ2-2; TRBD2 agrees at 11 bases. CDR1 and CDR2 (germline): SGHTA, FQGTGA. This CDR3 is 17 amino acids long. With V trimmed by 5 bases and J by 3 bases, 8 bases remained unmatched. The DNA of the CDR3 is TGTGCCAGCAGCCCCCCTAGCGGGAGGACCCACACCGGGGAGCTGTTTTTT. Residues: CASSPPSGRTHTGELFF.

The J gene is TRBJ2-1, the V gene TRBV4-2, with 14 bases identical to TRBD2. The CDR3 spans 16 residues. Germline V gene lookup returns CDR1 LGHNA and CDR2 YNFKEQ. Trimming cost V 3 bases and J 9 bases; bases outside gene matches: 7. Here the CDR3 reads CASSQRLAGGPFEQFF. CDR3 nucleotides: TGTGCCAGCAGCCAGAGACTAGCGGGAGGGCCGTTTGAGCAGTTCTTC.

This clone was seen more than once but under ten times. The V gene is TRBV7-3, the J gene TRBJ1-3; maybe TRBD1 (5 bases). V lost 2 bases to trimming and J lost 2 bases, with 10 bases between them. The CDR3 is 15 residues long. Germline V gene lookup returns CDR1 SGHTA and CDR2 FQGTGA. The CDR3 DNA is TGTGCCAGCAGCTTAGGGCCAGGGACTGGAAACACCATATATTTT. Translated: CASSLGPGTGNTIYF.

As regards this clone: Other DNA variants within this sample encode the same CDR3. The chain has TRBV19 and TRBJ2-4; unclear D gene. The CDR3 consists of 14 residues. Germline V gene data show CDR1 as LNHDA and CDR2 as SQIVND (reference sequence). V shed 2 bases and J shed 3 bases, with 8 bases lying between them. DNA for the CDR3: TGTGCCAGTAGTATAACTGGCGGCAAAAACATTCAGTACTTC. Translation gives CASSITGGKNIQYF.

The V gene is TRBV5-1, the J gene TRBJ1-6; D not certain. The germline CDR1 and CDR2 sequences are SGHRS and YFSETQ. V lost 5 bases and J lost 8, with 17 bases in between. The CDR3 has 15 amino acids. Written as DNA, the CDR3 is TGCGCCAGCAGAGACCGGTCTGTGGGTGATTCACCCCTCCACTTT. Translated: CASRDRSVGDSPLHF.

For the CDR3, the DNA is TGTGCCAGCAGCTCCCGGGCTCGCGGGGGAAACACCATATATTTT. Translation: CASSSRARGGNTIYF. This chain joins TRBV5-8 and TRBJ1-3, with D unresolved. This CDR3 comprises 15 residues. V was clipped by 3 bases and J by 4 bases, with 14 bases between them. Germline V gene data show CDR1 as SGHTS and CDR2 as YDEGEE. Full variable domain (rest looked up from reference TRBV5-8 and TRBJ1-3): EAGVTQSPTHLIKTRGQQATLRCSPISGHTSVYWYQQALGLGLQFLLWYDEGEERNRGNFPPRFSGRQFPNYSSELNVNALELEDSALYLCASSSRARGGNTIYFGEGSWLTVV.

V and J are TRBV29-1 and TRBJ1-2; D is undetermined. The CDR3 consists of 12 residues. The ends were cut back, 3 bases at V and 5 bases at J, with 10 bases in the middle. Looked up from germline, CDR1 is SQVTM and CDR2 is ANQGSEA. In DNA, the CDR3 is TGCAGCGTTGAGGACTTTGTTTATGGCTACACCTTC. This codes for CSVEDFVYGYTF.